The T cell receptor (beta chain) described here comes from a study of response to subunit inactivated influenza vaccine. Germline V CDR1 and CDR2: MNHEY, SVGEGT. The CDR3 is 14 residues long. V lost 6 bases and J 4 bases, leaving 10 bases between the germline ends. TCRdb re-called the RT-PCR reads through MiXCR, storing one row per CDR3 protein. This table has over 650,000 distinct CDR3 sequences, around 20% appearing once. The TCR originated in a man aged 50-60 years who received an inactivated influenza vaccine. The gene calls are TRBV6-2 or TRBV6-3 and TRBJ2-6; TRBD1 might be the D (6 bases). The sequencing here drew on PBMCs from blood, taken 4 to 6 days after vaccination. The CDR3 region has the DNA TGTGCCAGCAGAGCTAGGGGGGGGGCCAACGTCCTGACTTTC. It is translated as CASRARGGANVLTF.